Included here is one TCR beta chain sequence, with context. Its antigen remains unidentified. V dropped 7 bases and J dropped 7 bases, with 17 bases sitting between them. The CDR3 loop spans 14 amino acids. Germline loops: CDR1 KGHSY, CDR2 FQNENV. There were likely unrecorded immune exposures, though donors were nominally healthy when sampled. PCR employed 60 Vbeta and 13 Jbeta primers. The repertoire was sequenced with immunoSEQ multiplex PCR; TCRdb's copy has only in-frame clones and lacks some. The data show 90,000 to 120,000 clones, about 70% seen once. The data derive from a study of cytomegalovirus exposure and HLA in healthy donors. Overall study findings and caveats: Sequences of the TCR beta chain were said to predict the HLA-A and HLA-B alleles of most subjects accurately. Segments of the TCR beta V type were, in most cases, productive about 87% or about 30% of the time in an earlier analysis. The CMV antigen specificity of three CMV-associated chains was confirmed through in vitro analysis.

Sequences were obtained from PBMCs. This chain uses TRBV16 with TRBJ1-5, with unresolved D. The clonotype originates from a man aged 50 to 59 in good health and CMV-seropositive. In DNA form, the CDR3 reads TGTGCCAGCACCCGAGGGAGGGAGAGCCAGCCCCAGCATTTT. It encodes CASTRGRESQPQHF.